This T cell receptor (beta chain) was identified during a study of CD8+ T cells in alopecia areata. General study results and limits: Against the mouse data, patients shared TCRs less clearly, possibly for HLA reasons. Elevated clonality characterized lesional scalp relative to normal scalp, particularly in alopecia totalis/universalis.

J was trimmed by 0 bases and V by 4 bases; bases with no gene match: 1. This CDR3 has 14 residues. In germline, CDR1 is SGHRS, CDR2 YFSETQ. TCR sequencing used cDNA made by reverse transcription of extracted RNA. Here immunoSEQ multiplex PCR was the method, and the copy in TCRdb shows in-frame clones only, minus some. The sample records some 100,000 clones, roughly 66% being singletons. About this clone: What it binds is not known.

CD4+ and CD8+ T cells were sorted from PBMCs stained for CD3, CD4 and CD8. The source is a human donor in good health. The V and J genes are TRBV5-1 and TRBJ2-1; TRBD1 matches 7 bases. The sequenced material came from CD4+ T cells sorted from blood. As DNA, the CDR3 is TGCGCCAGCAGCGGGACAGTCTCCTACAATGAGCAGTTCTTC. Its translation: CASSGTVSYNEQFF.